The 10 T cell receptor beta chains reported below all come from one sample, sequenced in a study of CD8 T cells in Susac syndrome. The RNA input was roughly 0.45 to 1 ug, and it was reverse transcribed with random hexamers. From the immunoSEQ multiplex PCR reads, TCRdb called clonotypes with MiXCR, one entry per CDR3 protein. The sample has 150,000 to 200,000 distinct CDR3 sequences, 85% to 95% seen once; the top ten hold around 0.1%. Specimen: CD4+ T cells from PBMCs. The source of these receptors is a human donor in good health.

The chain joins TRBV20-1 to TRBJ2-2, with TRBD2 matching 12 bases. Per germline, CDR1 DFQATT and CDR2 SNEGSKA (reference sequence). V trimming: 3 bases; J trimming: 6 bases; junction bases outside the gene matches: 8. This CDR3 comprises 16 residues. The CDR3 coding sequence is TGCAGTGCTAGGGCTAGCGGGGGGGCCAGACCCGGGGAGCTGTTTTTT. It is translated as CSARASGGARPGELFF.

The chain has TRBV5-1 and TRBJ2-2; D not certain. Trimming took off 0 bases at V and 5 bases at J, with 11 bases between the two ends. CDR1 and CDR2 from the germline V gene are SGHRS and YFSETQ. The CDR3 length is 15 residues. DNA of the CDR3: TGCGCCAGCAGCTTGGACAGCCCTTCGACCGGGGAGCTGTTTTTT. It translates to CASSLDSPSTGELFF.

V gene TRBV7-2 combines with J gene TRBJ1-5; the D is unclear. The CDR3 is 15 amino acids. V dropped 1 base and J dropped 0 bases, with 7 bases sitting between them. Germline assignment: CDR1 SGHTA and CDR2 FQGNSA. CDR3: CASSLDWNSNQPQHF. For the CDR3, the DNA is TGTGCCAGCAGCTTAGATTGGAATAGCAATCAGCCCCAGCATTTT.

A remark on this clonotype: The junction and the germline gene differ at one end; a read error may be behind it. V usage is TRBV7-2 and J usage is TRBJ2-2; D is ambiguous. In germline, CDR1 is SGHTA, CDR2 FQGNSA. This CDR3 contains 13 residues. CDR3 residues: CANSSKPTGELFF. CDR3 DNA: TGTGCCAACAGCTCGAAACCCACCGGGGAGCTGTTTTTT.

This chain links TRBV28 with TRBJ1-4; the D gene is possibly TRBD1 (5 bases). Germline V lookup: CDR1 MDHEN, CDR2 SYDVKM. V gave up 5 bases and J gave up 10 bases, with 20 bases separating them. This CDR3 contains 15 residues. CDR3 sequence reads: CASSPSDWDLGKLFF. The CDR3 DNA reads TGTGCCAGCAGTCCGTCCGACTGGGACCTCGGAAAACTGTTTTTT.

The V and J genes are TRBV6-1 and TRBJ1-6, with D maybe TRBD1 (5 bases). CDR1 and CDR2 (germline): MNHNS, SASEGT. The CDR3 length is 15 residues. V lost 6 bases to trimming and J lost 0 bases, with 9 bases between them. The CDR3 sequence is CASRPQDSYNSPLHF. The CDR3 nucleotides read TGTGCCAGCAGGCCACAGGACTCCTATAATTCACCCCTCCACTTT.

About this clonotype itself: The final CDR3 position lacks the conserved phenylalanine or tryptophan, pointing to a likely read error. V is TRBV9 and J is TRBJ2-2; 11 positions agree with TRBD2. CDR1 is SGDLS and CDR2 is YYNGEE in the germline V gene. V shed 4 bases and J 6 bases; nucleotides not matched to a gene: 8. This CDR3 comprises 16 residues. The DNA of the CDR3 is TGTGCCAGCAGCCCCTTAGCGGGGGGGCCGTCCGGGGAGCTGTTTTCT. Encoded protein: CASSPLAGGPSGELFS.

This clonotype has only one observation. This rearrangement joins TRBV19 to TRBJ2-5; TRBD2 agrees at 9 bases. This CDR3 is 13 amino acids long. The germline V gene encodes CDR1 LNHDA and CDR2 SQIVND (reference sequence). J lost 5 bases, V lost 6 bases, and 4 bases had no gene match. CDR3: CASRPSGEETQYF. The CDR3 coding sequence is TGTGCCAGTAGACCTAGCGGGGAGGAGACCCAGTACTTC.

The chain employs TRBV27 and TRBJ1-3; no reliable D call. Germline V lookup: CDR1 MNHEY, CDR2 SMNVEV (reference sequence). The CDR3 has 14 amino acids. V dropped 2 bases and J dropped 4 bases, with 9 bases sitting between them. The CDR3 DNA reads TGTGCCAGCAGTTTAACCGGGGTGGGAAACACCATATATTTT. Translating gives CASSLTGVGNTIYF.

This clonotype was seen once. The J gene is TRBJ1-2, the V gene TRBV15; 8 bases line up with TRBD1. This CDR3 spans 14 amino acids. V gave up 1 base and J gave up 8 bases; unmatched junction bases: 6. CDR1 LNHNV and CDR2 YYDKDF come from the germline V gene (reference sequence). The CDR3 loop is CATSRAGGLWGYTF. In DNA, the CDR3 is TGTGCCACCAGCAGAGCAGGGGGCCTATGGGGCTACACCTTC.